This T cell receptor beta chain was sequenced for a study of neurological immune-mediated disorders. TCRdb reanalysed the 5' RACE reads using MiXCR and keeps one entry per CDR3 protein. The data contain approximately 53,000 distinct CDR3 sequences, 10% of them singletons. Many counts were recorded for this clonotype. The sample's time point: longitudinal time-point 1 (baseline). The TCR comes from a woman aged 40 to 50 in good health. The sequenced material came from PBMCs.

This CDR3 reads CSARDPRGGPAGELFF. CDR3 bases: TGCAGTGCTAGAGACCCCCGGGGAGGGCCCGCCGGGGAGCTGTTTTTT. The chain has TRBV20-1 and TRBJ2-2; 7 bases align to TRBD2. Germline loops: CDR1 DFQATT, CDR2 SNEGSKA (reference sequence). The CDR3 contains 16 residues. With 0 bases clipped from V and 6 bases from J, the junction kept 10 bases outside the gene matches.